Listed below are T cell receptor beta chains from one sample, sequenced in a study of CD8+ T cells in alopecia areata. Measured with immunoSEQ multiplex PCR; TCRdb has only the in-frame clones, and not every one. The data show 190,000 or so clones, with roughly three fifths seen just once and roughly 12% held by the top ten. The source material was CD8+ T cells sorted from blood, sampled at week 24, from a patient treated with tofacitinib. The receptors were sampled from a human donor with alopecia areata. Each CDR3 is given with its conserved first and last residue. The order of the fields is clone size, D gene, V gene, J gene, CDR3 DNA, CDR3 protein. D genes are given only for firm matches. Some rows mark clone size as missing; the rest say once, few, many or name a class of expanded clone.

size: -
D: -
V: TRBV7-9
J: TRBJ2-3
DNA: TGTGCCAGCAGCTTCGACAGCCGGACGCAGTATTTT
CDR3: CASSFDSRTQYF

size: -
D: -
V: TRBV13
J: TRBJ2-3
DNA: TGTGCCAGCAGCTACCATTGGCGCCTGGGTACAGATACGCAGTATTTT
CDR3: CASSYHWRLGTDTQYF

size: few
D: TRBD1
V: TRBV7-9
J: TRBJ1-2
DNA: TGTGCCAGCAAACCCCCAGGGGGACAGAATGGCTACACCTTC
CDR3: CASKPPGGQNGYTF

size: -
D: -
V: TRBV5-4
J: TRBJ2-1
DNA: TGTGCCAGCAGCGGGGACTGGGGGTTTGATGAGCAGTTCTTC
CDR3: CASSGDWGFDEQFF

size: -
D: -
V: TRBV7-6
J: TRBJ1-6
DNA: TGTGCCAGCAGCCCTATCAGCGCTGATTCACCCCTCCACTTT
CDR3: CASSPISADSPLHF

size: -
D: -
V: TRBV4-1
J: TRBJ1-4
DNA: TGCGCCAGCAGCCAACCGGGTAGGGTTGGGGAAAAACTGTTTTTT
CDR3: CASSQPGRVGEKLFF

size: -
D: -
V: TRBV7-9
J: TRBJ2-5
DNA: TGTGCCAGCAGCGCGGGGCAAGAGACCCAGTACTTC
CDR3: CASSAGQETQYF

size: -
D: -
V: TRBV18
J: TRBJ2-3
DNA: TGTGCCAGCTCACCACGTGAGGTTGAGCGGACAGATACGCAGTATTTT
CDR3: CASSPREVERTDTQYF

size: -
D: -
V: TRBV11-2
J: TRBJ1-5
DNA: TGTGCCAGCAGCTTAGGGGGTAGCAATCAGCCCCAGCATTTT
CDR3: CASSLGGSNQPQHF

size: -
D: -
V: TRBV29-1
J: TRBJ1-4
DNA: TGCAGCGTTGCACGGACGGGAAAACTGTTTTTT
CDR3: CSVARTGKLFF

size: -
D: TRBD1
V: TRBV2
J: TRBJ2-2
DNA: TGTGCCAGCAGTGAAGCGAGGACAGGGTCGGGGGAGCTGTTTTTT
CDR3: CASSEARTGSGELFF

size: -
D: -
V: TRBV27
J: TRBJ2-1
DNA: TGTGCCAGCAGCATTGGGAATGAGCAGTTCTTC
CDR3: CASSIGNEQFF

size: -
D: TRBD1
V: TRBV19
J: TRBJ2-3
DNA: TGTGCCAGTAGTAGGGGGACAGAAGACACAGATACGCAGTATTTT
CDR3: CASSRGTEDTDTQYF

size: few
D: -
V: TRBV29-1
J: TRBJ2-3
DNA: TGCAGCGTTGAAGAGCTGACTGCCAACACAGATACGCAGTATTTT
CDR3: CSVEELTANTDTQYF

size: -
D: -
V: TRBV19
J: TRBJ1-5
DNA: TGTGCCAGTAGTTTCGGGACCAATCAGCCCCAGCATTTT
CDR3: CASSFGTNQPQHF

size: -
D: TRBD1
V: TRBV6-5
J: TRBJ1-1
DNA: TGTGCCAGCAGCAATCGACAGGGGTCCACTGAAGCTTTCTTT
CDR3: CASSNRQGSTEAFF

size: -
D: TRBD1
V: TRBV30
J: TRBJ1-4
DNA: TGTGCCTGGAGTGTACCGGACAGGGCACTATCCACAAATGAAAAACTGTTTTTT
CDR3: CAWSVPDRALSTNEKLFF

size: few
D: -
V: TRBV7-2
J: TRBJ2-5
DNA: TGTGCCAGCAGCTTAGGATGGGGATTAGAGACCCAGTACTTC
CDR3: CASSLGWGLETQYF

size: few
D: -
V: TRBV29-1
J: TRBJ1-2
DNA: TGCAGCGTTCCTGAGGGGACTGGTGGCTACACCTTC
CDR3: CSVPEGTGGYTF

size: -
D: -
V: TRBV6-1
J: TRBJ1-2
DNA: TGTGCCAGCCGGCAGGGAGGCTACTATGGCTACACCTTC
CDR3: CASRQGGYYGYTF

size: few
D: TRBD2
V: TRBV10-3
J: TRBJ2-7
DNA: TGTGCCATCAGTGACGTAGCAGCGGGGAAAACCTACGAGCAGTACTTC
CDR3: CAISDVAAGKTYEQYF

size: -
D: -
V: TRBV9
J: TRBJ2-1
DNA: TGTGCCAGCAGCCAAGTTAGCTACGACAGGGAGCAGTTCTTC
CDR3: CASSQVSYDREQFF

size: few
D: -
V: TRBV2
J: TRBJ2-7
DNA: TGTGCCAGCAGCCCCCGAGGAGGGAACGAGCAGTACTTC
CDR3: CASSPRGGNEQYF

size: -
D: -
V: TRBV27
J: TRBJ1-3
DNA: TGTGCCAGCAGTTTGGCAGGGTCTGGAAACACCATATATTTT
CDR3: CASSLAGSGNTIYF

size: -
D: TRBD1
V: TRBV30
J: TRBJ1-1
DNA: TGTGCCTGGACCCAGGGGGGGTGGACTGAAGCTTTCTTT
CDR3: CAWTQGGWTEAFF

size: few
D: -
V: TRBV23-1
J: TRBJ2-3
DNA: TGCGCCAGCAGTCACCGACTTACAAATACGCAGTATTTT
CDR3: CASSHRLTNTQYF

size: -
D: TRBD1
V: TRBV29-1
J: TRBJ1-2
DNA: TGCAGCGTTGTTTCGGCTGGACAGGGGGAAGGCTATGGCTACACCTTC
CDR3: CSVVSAGQGEGYGYTF

size: -
D: -
V: TRBV20-1
J: TRBJ1-1
DNA: TGCAGTGCCTTCTTGAACACTGAAGCTTTCTTT
CDR3: CSAFLNTEAFF

size: -
D: -
V: TRBV6-1
J: TRBJ1-1
DNA: TGTGCCGTCGAAAAGTCCGTTACTGAAGCTTTCTTT
CDR3: CAVEKSVTEAFF

size: -
D: -
V: TRBV30
J: TRBJ1-2
DNA: TGTGCCGCCCCGAAAAGGGGATATGGCTACACCTTC
CDR3: CAAPKRGYGYTF

size: -
D: -
V: TRBV30
J: TRBJ2-5
DNA: TGTGCCTGGGACCGGGCCATCTACCAAGAGACCCAGTACTTC
CDR3: CAWDRAIYQETQYF

size: -
D: TRBD1
V: TRBV29-1
J: TRBJ2-7
DNA: TGCAGCGTTGAAAGGGACAGCCCCTACGAGCAGTACTTC
CDR3: CSVERDSPYEQYF

size: -
D: -
V: TRBV7-9
J: TRBJ2-6
DNA: TGTGCCACCCCGGGTCGGGGGCCGGGGGCCAACGTCCTGACTTTC
CDR3: CATPGRGPGANVLTF

size: few
D: TRBD1
V: TRBV29-1
J: TRBJ2-7
DNA: TGCAGCGTACCCGGGACAGGGTCCTACGAGCAGTACTTC
CDR3: CSVPGTGSYEQYF

size: -
D: -
V: TRBV1
J: TRBJ2-5
DNA: TGCACCAGTGAGGGAGAGACCCAGTACTTC
CDR3: CTSEGETQYF

size: -
D: -
V: TRBV28
J: TRBJ1-1
DNA: TGTGCCAGCAGTTTGAGAGGGGTGGCTTTCTTT
CDR3: CASSLRGVAFF

size: -
D: -
V: TRBV4-1
J: TRBJ1-2
DNA: TGCGCCAGCAGCCGCACGGGGGGCAACTATGGCTACACCTTC
CDR3: CASSRTGGNYGYTF

size: -
D: -
V: TRBV6-1
J: TRBJ2-7
DNA: TGTGCCAGCAGTGCCCGGGCGGACTCGTGGGTCGCCTACGAGCAGTACTTC
CDR3: CASSARADSWVAYEQYF

size: -
D: -
V: TRBV7-9
J: TRBJ2-7
DNA: TGTGCCAGCAGCCCCCCCTCCTACGAGCAGTACTTC
CDR3: CASSPPSYEQYF

size: -
D: -
V: TRBV30
J: TRBJ1-1
DNA: TGTGCCTGGAGTGTACAAGGGAAATCTGAAGCTTTCTTT
CDR3: CAWSVQGKSEAFF

size: -
D: -
V: TRBV5-1
J: TRBJ2-1
DNA: TGCGCCAGCAGCTCTCTTAATGAGCAGTTCTTC
CDR3: CASSSLNEQFF

size: -
D: TRBD2
V: TRBV4-1
J: TRBJ2-7
DNA: TGCGCCAGCAGCCAAGATCAGCCCACTAGCGGGGGCTACGAGCAGTACTTC
CDR3: CASSQDQPTSGGYEQYF

size: few
D: TRBD2
V: TRBV25-1
J: TRBJ2-7
DNA: TGTGCCAGCAGTGATAGCGGGGGGCCCGCCTACGAGCAGTACTTC
CDR3: CASSDSGGPAYEQYF

size: -
D: TRBD1
V: TRBV5-4
J: TRBJ1-2
DNA: TGTGCCAGCAGCTTGGGGGACAGGGGGCCAAGGCATGGCTACACCTTC
CDR3: CASSLGDRGPRHGYTF

size: -
D: -
V: TRBV7-9
J: TRBJ2-4
DNA: TGTGCCAGCAGCGACTACAGCCTAAGCAACAAAAACATTCAGTACTTC
CDR3: CASSDYSLSNKNIQYF

size: -
D: -
V: TRBV27
J: TRBJ2-7
DNA: TGTGCCAGCAGTTTAGGAGGTTTTTACGAGCAGTACTTC
CDR3: CASSLGGFYEQYF

size: few
D: TRBD1
V: TRBV29-1
J: TRBJ2-1
DNA: TGCAGCGCGGGACAGGGGGCGAATGAGCAGTTCTTC
CDR3: CSAGQGANEQFF

size: -
D: -
V: TRBV29-1
J: TRBJ1-3
DNA: TGCAGCGGGGGCGGAGGAGCCTCTGGAAACACCATATATTTT
CDR3: CSGGGGASGNTIYF

size: -
D: -
V: TRBV7-9
J: TRBJ2-7
DNA: TGTGCCAGCAGCTTAATACAGGACGAGCAGTACTTC
CDR3: CASSLIQDEQYF

size: -
D: TRBD1
V: TRBV7-2
J: TRBJ2-7
DNA: TGTGCCAGCAGCTCCCGGGACAGGTCCTCCTACGAGCAGTACTTC
CDR3: CASSSRDRSSYEQYF

size: -
D: TRBD1
V: TRBV2
J: TRBJ1-2
DNA: TGTGCCAGCAGCCCGGCCGGGACAGGGGAGTCTGCCTATGGCTACACCTTC
CDR3: CASSPAGTGESAYGYTF